These 4 T cell receptor beta chains were all obtained from the same sample, sequenced in a study of OX40 agonist ivuxolimab in advanced cancers. Some clones are missing from TCRdb's copy, which holds only in-frame ones; the method was immunoSEQ multiplex PCR. The sample includes tens of thousands of clones, roughly nine tenths of them seen just once. This material consisted of CD4+ or CD8+ T cells sorted from blood, taken in a trial of the OX40 agonist ivuxolimab. These receptors came from an adult with an advanced solid tumor such as melanoma, head and neck, liver or kidney cancer.

This chain joins TRBV4-1 and TRBJ2-5, with 9 bases aligning to TRBD2. J was trimmed by 1 base and V by 4 bases; bases with no gene match: 7. The CDR3 length is 16 residues. Germline V CDR1 and CDR2: MGHRA, YSYEKL. The CDR3 DNA follows: TGCGCCAGCAGCCCTGGGACTAGCAACAGCCAAGAGACCCAGTACTTC. Its translation is CASSPGTSNSQETQYF.

The chain joins TRBV30 to TRBJ2-7; maybe TRBD1 (5 bases). This CDR3 spans 11 amino acids. Germline CDR1 reads GTSNPN; CDR2 reads SVGIG (reference sequence). Between the trimmed V and J ends, which lost 5 bases and 4 bases, there was a span of 9 bases. The CDR3 reads CAWQGLYEQYF. CDR3 DNA sequence: TGTGCCTGGCAGGGCTTATACGAGCAGTACTTC.

This chain joins TRBV28 and TRBJ1-1, with D perhaps matching TRBD1 (5 bases). Deletions cut 7 bases from V and 6 bases from J, with 15 bases between. The germline gives CDR1 MDHEN, CDR2 SYDVKM. The length of the CDR3 is 13 residues. The CDR3 region has the DNA TGTGCCAGCACCCTGGGGGGGAAGGCTGAAGCTTTCTTT. Encoded protein: CASTLGGKAEAFF. Combining the CDR3 with reference TRBV28 and TRBJ1-1 gives the whole variable domain DVKVTQSSRYLVKRTGEKVFLECVQDMDHENMFWYRQDPGLGLRLIYFSYDVKMKEKGDIPEGYSVSREKKERFSLILESASTNQTSMYLCASTLGGKAEAFFGQGTRLTVV.

This chain links TRBV5-6 with TRBJ1-1, with TRBD1 as a possible D gene (5 bases). The CDR3 is 17 amino acids. Germline V gene lookup returns CDR1 SGHDT and CDR2 YYEEEE. Between the trimmed V and J ends, which lost 0 bases and 1 base, there was a span of 16 bases. CDR3 region: CASSLGPSPGRNTEAFF. In nucleotides, the CDR3 is TGTGCCAGCAGCTTGGGGCCCTCCCCAGGGAGGAACACTGAAGCTTTCTTT.